The present TCR beta chain was sequenced within a study of cytomegalovirus exposure and HLA in healthy donors (dated by TCRdb to about 2017). Describing the broader study: An earlier analysis of approximately 640 of the donors reported 250 to 350 Gb of sequence data and roughly 100 million unique TCR beta sequences from 150 million to 200 million T cells. High-throughput TCR immunosequencing, statistical association of individual TCRs with disease status, and machine learning were combined to predict cytomegalovirus infection status. Roughly five DR-DQ haplotypes were handled as single units for association and clustering, since linkage in the cohort was strong. Rather than using new phenotypic data, the later analysis identified candidate immune exposures from TCR beta sequences and from how often those sequences occurred across donors. In a later genetic analysis, genome-wide SNP genotypes for 398 of the 666 donors were used, and that subset was treated as a discovery cohort. Typing coverage differed by locus: A, B, C, DRB1 and DQB1 were typed in roughly 629-630 donors, DQA1 in roughly 510, DPA1 in 600 to 610, and DPB1 in 400 to 490. A later analysis re-examined previously published TCR beta repertoires from several hundred donors and added high-resolution HLA genotyping to investigate patterns of TCR occurrence. Among 398 genotyped donors of the cohort, an average of approximately 240,000 unique TCR beta nucleotide sequences were sequenced per donor, roughly 20% of them non-productive. An early release covering roughly 600 HLA-typed donors comprised about 310 gigabases of sequencing data and tens of millions of unique TCR sequences. The T cell repertoires of 666 subjects were profiled by immunosequencing and related to cytomegalovirus serostatus. Every discovery cohort repertoire had been produced on one sequencing platform. Of the roughly 400 genotyped donors, 81% fell in the genetic ancestry cluster associated with self-reported Caucasian donors. Alongside the repertoire data, information on donor age, sex, ethnicity and CMV serostatus was compiled. Class I and class II HLA loci were covered by the typing at four-digit resolution. An earlier analysis of around 540 of the donors applied high-throughput TCR beta sequencing to assess whether each TCR beta V gene segment acted as functional or pseudogenic. The aim of the study was to test whether cataloging public T cell receptors could identify signatures of past pathogen exposure. Besides the first cohort of hundreds of subjects, a separate validation cohort made up of about 120 different subjects was used. What the research found in general, with its limitations: About 17 rarely observed V segments, including chromosome 9 orphons, were excluded from the earlier analysis of several hundred of the donors because counts were too low. Compared with the approximately 670-donor mean, donors in an Asian-associated ancestry cluster had fewer N-insertions in productive TCRs, according to a later genetic analysis. A later analysis found that most CMV-associated TCR beta chains appeared HLA-restricted, with HLA associations seemingly driven largely by CMV exposure. Several of the top co-occurrence clusters appeared to be linked to parvovirus B19, influenza, CMV and Epstein-Barr virus, according to a later analysis. The authors suggested that the approach could potentially be extended to other disease states and immunological phenotypes. Compared with equally common non-associated chains, HLA-associated TCR beta chains in a later analysis were more clonally expanded and had lower generation probabilities. In vitro tests confirmed that three of the cytomegalovirus-associated TCR beta chains recognize cytomegalovirus antigens. The study gave a list of over 150 TCR beta chains associated with cytomegalovirus. Because some donors lacked HLA typing at each locus, the association tests relied only on the typed subset. Only TCR beta chains were sequenced in this cohort, and the absence of alpha or paired-chain data limited detectable features. A further reported finding was that TCR beta sequences accurately predicted the HLA-A and HLA-B alleles for most subjects in the first cohort. According to a later analysis, TCR association rates differed among HLA loci, with DRB1 alleles showing the most associated TCRs and HLA-C alleles showing the fewest. Cytomegalovirus status was reported to be diagnosed by the classifier with high specificity and sensitivity in both the original and validation cohorts. A later genetic analysis associated a missense DCLRE1C variant with V-gene and J-gene trimming of TCR beta chains, and an independent cohort replicated the association. A later analysis associated about 17,000 TCR beta sequences with specific HLA alleles at a false discovery rate of 0.05. For the cohort, immune exposure information was limited to CMV serostatus. Linkage disequilibrium might explain the correlated functional status among segregating V segments, but an unknown experimental factor could not be ruled out. Across donors, most TCR sequences were observed very rarely, whereas some public TCRs were present in many individuals. Sequencing depth was assumed to be roughly uniform across donors in the presence/absence analyses, though that assumption may not hold. Broadly in line with IMGT annotations, most TCR beta V segments showed up in productive rearrangements about 87% or about 30% of the time in an earlier analysis of roughly 590 of the donors. The 87-base-pair reads could not distinguish some IMGT-functional V segments, including TRBV6-2 and TRBV6-3, so those segments were excluded. The sequencing pipeline was judged likely to have produced a cluster of highly shared sequence variants as a technical artifact. When HLA alleles, especially DR and DQ, strongly co-occurred, attributing TCR associations to individual alleles was difficult.

In total, approximately 610 healthy bone marrow donors made up the cohort. Cohort members were all nominally healthy when sampled, although unrecorded immune exposures were likely present. The donor was CMV seropositive and was included in the group of 250 to 300 seropositive cohort members. A peripheral blood sample was provided by each donor, and peripheral blood mononuclear cells were used for TCR beta sequencing. The Qiagen DNeasy Blood Extraction Kit was used to extract genomic DNA from the blood cell samples. From the cysteine up to the phenylalanine, the CDR3 has a length of 15 residues. The sequence is cut down to CDR3 DNA, 45 bases in frame from base 1. According to the germline V gene, CDR1 reads SGHRS and CDR2 reads YFSETQ. V is cut back by 2 bases and J by 8 bases, with 5 bases in the junction unmatched. As to this clone: It has no known antigen specificity. Per-base qualities were not stored, and no clone one base away is much larger.

The method behind the library was the immunoSEQ multiplex PCR assay. For the multiplex PCR, a mixture combining 60 forward primers for TCR Vbeta segments and 13 reverse primers for TCR Jbeta segments was used. A multiplex PCR assay on genomic DNA amplified the CDR3 region of rearranged TCR beta genes. The amplified TCR beta libraries were sequenced on the Illumina HiSeq System as 87-base-pair reads. Processing in the source paper ran as follows. In a later analysis, tens of millions of unique TCR beta chains were counted across the approximately 670 repertoires, and roughly 11 million of these chains were shared by at least two donors. To remove PCR and sequencing errors, raw reads were error-corrected and collapsed into unique sequences using a nearest-neighbor algorithm that merged closely related sequences. V, D and J gene segments were assigned by aligning CDR3 sequences to IMGT reference sequences. For a sequence to be retained, a match of at least six nucleotides to both a V gene segment and a J gene segment was required. A rearrangement counted as productive if the CDR3 had no stop codons and remained in frame with V and J, and every other rearrangement counted as non-productive. CDR3 was defined by IMGT convention, running from the second conserved V-encoded cysteine to the conserved J-encoded phenylalanine. The earlier analysis of more than 450 of the donors excluded sequences that lacked an unambiguous match to a single V gene segment. An earlier analysis of 587 of the donors classified V segments as functional when productive rearrangements were above 56.7% and as segregating when the standard deviation between donors was above 5%. A statistical classification framework was built for diagnosing cytomegalovirus status from the catalog of TCR beta chain sequences. A later analysis assigned V and J genes by comparing TCR nucleotide sequences with IMGT/GENE-DB human TR gene sequences. A later analysis assigned CDR3 sequences and most-parsimonious VDJ recombination scenarios with the TCRdist pipeline. In a later analysis, each TCR beta chain was defined by its CDR3 amino acid sequence together with its V-gene family, and reads without a unique V-gene family were excluded. As a way to deal with suspected cross-contamination and a sequencing artifact, a later analysis dropped roughly 600 nucleotide sequences that were highly shared and had low generation probability. In a later analysis, a clonal expansion index for each public chain was calculated from normalized within-repertoire ranks of inferred template counts. In a later analysis, generation probabilities were computed with a VDJ recombination model fitted to out-of-frame rearrangements, and the resulting probabilities were checked against IGoR. Hypergeometric tests were used in a later analysis to score TCR-TCR, TCR-HLA and TCR-CMV co-occurrence, with a repertoire-size bias correction applied to the TCR pairs. To estimate false discovery rates, a later analysis permuted the HLA or CMV assignments 20 times. In a later analysis, co-occurring TCRs were grouped using DBSCAN, with TCRdist sequence similarity added in when clustering inside HLA-allele-positive subsets. For co-occurrence clustering, repertoires with fewer than 30,000 or more than 120,000 public chains were excluded, along with a handful of repertoires with anomalous nucleotide sharing. The table was pulled from immuneACCESS by TCRdb, which kept in-frame rearrangements only. Such tables lose some clones; where checked, under half of the loss comes from unresolved V genes, and the rest has no known cause. Clone size and the V and J calls come from that table; the DNA yielded D and trimming. The table for this sample lists some 100,000 clones; about 78% of them were counted only once. Together, the top ten hold around 12% of the sample.

The chain joins TRBV5-1 to TRBJ1-6, with 9 bases aligning to TRBD1. Sequencing was carried out using PBMCs. This sequence originates from a woman in her thirties or forties in good health and CMV-seropositive. Here is the DNA: TGCGCCAGCAGCTTCGATAGGACAGGGGATTCACCCCTCCACTTT. It translates as CASSFDRTGDSPLHF.